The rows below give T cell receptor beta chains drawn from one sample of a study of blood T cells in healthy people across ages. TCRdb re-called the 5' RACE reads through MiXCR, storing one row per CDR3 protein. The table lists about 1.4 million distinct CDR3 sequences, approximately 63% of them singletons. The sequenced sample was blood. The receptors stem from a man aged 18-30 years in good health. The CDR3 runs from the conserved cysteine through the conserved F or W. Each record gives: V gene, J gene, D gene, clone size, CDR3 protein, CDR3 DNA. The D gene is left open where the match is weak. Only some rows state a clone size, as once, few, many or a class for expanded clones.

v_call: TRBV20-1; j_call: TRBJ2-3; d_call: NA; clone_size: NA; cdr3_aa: CSARDFSTDTQYF; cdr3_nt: TGCAGTGCTCGGGACTTTAGCACAGATACGCAGTATTTT
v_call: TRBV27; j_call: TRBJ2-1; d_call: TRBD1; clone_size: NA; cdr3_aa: CASSLRQGDYNEQFF; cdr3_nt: TGTGCCAGCAGTTTAAGACAGGGAGATTACAATGAGCAGTTCTTC
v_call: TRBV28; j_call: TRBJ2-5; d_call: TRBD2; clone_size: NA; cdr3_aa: CASGPGLVKTQYF; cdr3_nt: TGTGCCAGCGGACCGGGACTAGTCAAGACCCAGTACTTC
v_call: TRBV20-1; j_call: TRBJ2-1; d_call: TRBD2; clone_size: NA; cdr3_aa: CSALSGGGNPNRNEQFF; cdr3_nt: TGCAGTGCTCTCTCCGGCGGGGGTAACCCTAATCGCAATGAGCAGTTCTTC
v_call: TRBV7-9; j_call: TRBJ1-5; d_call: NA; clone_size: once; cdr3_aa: CASSRGGGDLEPQHF; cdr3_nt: TGTGCCAGCAGCAGAGGCGGGGGAGATTTGGAGCCCCAGCATTTT
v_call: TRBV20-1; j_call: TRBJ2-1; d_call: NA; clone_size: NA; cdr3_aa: CSAREWPVGGSYNEQFF; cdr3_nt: TGCAGTGCTAGAGAATGGCCCGTAGGGGGGTCATACAATGAGCAGTTCTTC
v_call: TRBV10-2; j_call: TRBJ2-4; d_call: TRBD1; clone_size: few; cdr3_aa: CASSEVDRAAAKNIQYF; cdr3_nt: TGCGCCAGCAGTGAGGTCGACAGGGCTGCGGCCAAAAACATTCAGTACTTC
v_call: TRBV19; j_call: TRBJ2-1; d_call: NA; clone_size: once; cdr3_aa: CASSLYINEQFF; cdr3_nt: TGTGCCAGTAGCCTCTACATCAATGAGCAGTTCTTC
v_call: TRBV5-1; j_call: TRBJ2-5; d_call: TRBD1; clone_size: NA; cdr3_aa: CASSRDSLETQYF; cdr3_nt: TGCGCCAGCAGCAGGGACAGTCTAGAGACCCAGTACTTC
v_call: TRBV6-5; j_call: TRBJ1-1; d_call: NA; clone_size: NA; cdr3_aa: CASSLEGGGLNTEAFF; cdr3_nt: TGTGCCAGCAGCCTGGAGGGGGGCGGTTTGAACACTGAAGCTTTCTTT
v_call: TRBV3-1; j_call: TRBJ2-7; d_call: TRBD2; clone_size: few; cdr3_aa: CASSQGLATEQYF; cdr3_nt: TGTGCCAGCAGCCAGGGACTAGCGACCGAGCAGTACTTC
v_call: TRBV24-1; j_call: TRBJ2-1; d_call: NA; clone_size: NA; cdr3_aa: CATSEYGTEQFF; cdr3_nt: TGTGCCACCAGTGAATATGGGACTGAGCAGTTCTTC
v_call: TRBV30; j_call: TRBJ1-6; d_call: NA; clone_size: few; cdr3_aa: CAWSVRSVRDNSPLHF; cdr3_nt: TGTGCCTGGAGTGTACGGTCGGTCAGGGATAATTCACCCCTCCACTTT
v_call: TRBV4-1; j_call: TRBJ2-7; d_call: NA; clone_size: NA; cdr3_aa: CASSPDSQYEQYF; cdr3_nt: TGCGCCAGCAGCCCAGACAGCCAATACGAGCAGTACTTC
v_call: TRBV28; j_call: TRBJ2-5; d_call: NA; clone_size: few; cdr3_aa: CASSLDGNRKKAQYF; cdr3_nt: TGTGCCAGCAGTTTAGACGGGAATCGCAAGAAGGCCCAGTACTTC
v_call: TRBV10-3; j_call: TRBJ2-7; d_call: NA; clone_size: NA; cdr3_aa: CAISGWGSYEQYF; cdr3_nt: TGTGCCATCAGTGGGTGGGGGAGCTACGAGCAGTACTTC
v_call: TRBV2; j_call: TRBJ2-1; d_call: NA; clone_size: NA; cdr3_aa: CASRPRTGNNEQFF; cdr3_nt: TGTGCCAGCAGACCCCGGACTGGAAACAATGAGCAGTTCTTC
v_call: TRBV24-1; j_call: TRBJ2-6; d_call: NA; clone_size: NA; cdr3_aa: CATSDWGGSGANVLTF; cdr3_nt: TGTGCCACCAGTGATTGGGGTGGCTCTGGGGCCAACGTCCTGACTTTC
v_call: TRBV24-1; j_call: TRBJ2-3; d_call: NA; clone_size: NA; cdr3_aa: CATSEGGGFGDTQYF; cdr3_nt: TGTGCCACCAGTGAAGGGGGAGGATTTGGAGATACGCAGTATTTT
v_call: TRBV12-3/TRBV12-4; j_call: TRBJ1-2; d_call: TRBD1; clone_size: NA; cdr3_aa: CASRRRGRGYGYTF; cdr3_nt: TGTGCCAGCAGAAGAAGGGGGCGAGGCTATGGCTACACCTTC
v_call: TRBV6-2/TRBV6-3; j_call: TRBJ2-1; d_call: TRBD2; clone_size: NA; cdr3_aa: CASSYRAASGGAESYNEQFF; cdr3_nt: TGTGCCAGCAGTTACCGTGCGGCTAGCGGGGGGGCCGAATCCTACAATGAGCAGTTCTTC
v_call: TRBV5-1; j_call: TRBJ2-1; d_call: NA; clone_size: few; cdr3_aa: CASRTAGTGDNEQFF; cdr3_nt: TGCGCCAGCAGAACTGCCGGGACGGGGGACAATGAGCAGTTCTTC
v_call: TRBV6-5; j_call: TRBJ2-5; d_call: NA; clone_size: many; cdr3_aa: CASSYAETQYF; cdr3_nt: TGTGCCAGCAGTTACGCGGAGACCCAGTACTTC
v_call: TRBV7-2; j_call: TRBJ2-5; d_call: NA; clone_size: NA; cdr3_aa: CASSLEWRGLETQYF; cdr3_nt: TGTGCCAGCAGCTTAGAGTGGAGGGGGCTGGAGACCCAGTACTTC
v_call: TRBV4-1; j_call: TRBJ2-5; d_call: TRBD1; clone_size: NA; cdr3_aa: CASSQTPGQGKETQYF; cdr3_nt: TGCGCCAGCAGCCAAACCCCGGGACAGGGTAAAGAGACCCAGTACTTC
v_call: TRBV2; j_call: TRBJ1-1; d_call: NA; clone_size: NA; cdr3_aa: CATPAGVGENTEAFF; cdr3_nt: TGTGCCACTCCGGCGGGGGTCGGCGAGAACACTGAAGCTTTCTTT